This TCR beta chain is from a study of cytomegalovirus exposure and HLA in healthy donors. On this clone itself: The antigen is unknown.

Germline V gives CDR1 SGHNT, CDR2 YYREEE (reference sequence). The CDR3 spans 17 residues. Trimming shortened V by 5 bases and J by 10 bases, and 25 bases separated the two germline ends. PCR involved 60 Vbeta and 13 Jbeta primers. Sequencing used immunoSEQ multiplex PCR; TCRdb keeps in-frame clones, though not all of them. The repertoire consists of 130,000 to 150,000 clones, with approximately 80% occurring once and the leading ten covering 4.5%. Regarding the study as a whole: There were three CMV-associated chains whose specificity for CMV antigens was confirmed in vitro. The number of N-insertions in an Asian-associated ancestry cluster was reportedly below the approximately 680-donor mean in a later analysis.

The specimen sequenced was PBMCs. The chain joins TRBV5-4 to TRBJ1-6; maybe TRBD1 (6 bases). The clonotype was recovered from a man in his forties or fifties in good health and CMV-seronegative. CDR3 sequence (DNA): TGTGCCAGCAGTCCAGGGGCCCGGAGTCCCATAATCTCACCCCTCCACTTT. This codes for CASSPGARSPIISPLHF. Full variable domain (remainder filled in from reference TRBV5-4 and TRBJ1-6): ETGVTQSPTHLIKTRGQQVTLRCSSQSGHNTVSWYQQALGQGPQFIFQYYREEENGRGNFPPRFSGLQFPNYSSELNVNALELDDSALYLCASSPGARSPIISPLHFGNGTRLTVT.